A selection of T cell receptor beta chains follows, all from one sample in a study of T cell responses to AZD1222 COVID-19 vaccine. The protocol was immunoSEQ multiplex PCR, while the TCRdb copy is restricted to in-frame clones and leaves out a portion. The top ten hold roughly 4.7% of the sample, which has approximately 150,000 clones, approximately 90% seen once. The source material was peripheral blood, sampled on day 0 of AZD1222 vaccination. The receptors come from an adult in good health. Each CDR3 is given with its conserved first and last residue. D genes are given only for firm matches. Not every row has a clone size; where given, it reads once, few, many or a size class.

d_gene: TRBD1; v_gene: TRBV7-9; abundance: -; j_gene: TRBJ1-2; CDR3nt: TGTGCCAGCACCACTATCAAACAGGGGGCGGATGGCTACACCTTC; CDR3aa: CASTTIKQGADGYTF
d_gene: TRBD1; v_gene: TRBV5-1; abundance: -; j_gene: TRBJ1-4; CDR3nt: TGCGCCAGCAGGCTGGGACAGCAGAATGAAAAACTGTTTTTT; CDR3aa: CASRLGQQNEKLFF
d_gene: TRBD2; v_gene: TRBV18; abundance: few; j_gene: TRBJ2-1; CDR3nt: TGTGCCAGCTCCCCCCCTAGCGGCCCCATTAACAATGAGCAGTTCTTC; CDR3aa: CASSPPSGPINNEQFF
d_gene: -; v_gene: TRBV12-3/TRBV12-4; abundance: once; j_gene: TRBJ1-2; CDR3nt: TGTGCCACCTCTCGGACCCGAAATGGCTACACCTTC; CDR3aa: CATSRTRNGYTF
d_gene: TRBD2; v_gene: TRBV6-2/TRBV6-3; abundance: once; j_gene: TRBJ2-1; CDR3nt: TGTGCCAGCAGTTACAGAACTAGCGGGGGCCCAGGGCCCATCGAAGAGCAGTTCTTC; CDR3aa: CASSYRTSGGPGPIEEQFF
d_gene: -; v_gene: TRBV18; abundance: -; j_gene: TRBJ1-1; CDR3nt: TGTGCCAGCTCACCGACTATTGACTGGGTAGACACTGAAGCTTTCTTT; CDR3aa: CASSPTIDWVDTEAFF
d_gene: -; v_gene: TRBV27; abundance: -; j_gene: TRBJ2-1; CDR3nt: TGTGCCAGCAGTGGCAGGGCCTACAATGAGCAGTTCTTC; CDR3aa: CASSGRAYNEQFF
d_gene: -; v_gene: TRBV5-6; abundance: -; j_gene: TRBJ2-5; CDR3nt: TGTGCCAGCAGCTTGGCAGGGGCACAAGAGACCCAGTACTTC; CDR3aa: CASSLAGAQETQYF
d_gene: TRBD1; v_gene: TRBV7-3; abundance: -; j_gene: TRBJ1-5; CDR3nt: TGTGCCAGCAGCATAACAGGGGGTACCAATCAGCCCCAGCATTTT; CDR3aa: CASSITGGTNQPQHF
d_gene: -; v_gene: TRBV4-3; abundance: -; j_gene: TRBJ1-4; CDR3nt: TGCGCCAGCAGCCAAGATCCCAGCTTTAATGAAAAACTGTTTTTT; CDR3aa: CASSQDPSFNEKLFF
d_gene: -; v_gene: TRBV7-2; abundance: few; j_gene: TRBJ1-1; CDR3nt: TGTGCCAGCAGCCTCGATACGTGGGGCACTGAAGCTTTCTTT; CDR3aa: CASSLDTWGTEAFF
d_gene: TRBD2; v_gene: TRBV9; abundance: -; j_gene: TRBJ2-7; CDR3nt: TGTGCCAGCAGTCCGGGACTAGCGGGAGCCGGGCAGTACTTC; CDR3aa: CASSPGLAGAGQYF
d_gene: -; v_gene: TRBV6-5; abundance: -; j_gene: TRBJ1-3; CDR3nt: TGTGCCAGCAGTTACAAGGCAGGCTCCTCTGGAAACACCATATATTTT; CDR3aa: CASSYKAGSSGNTIYF
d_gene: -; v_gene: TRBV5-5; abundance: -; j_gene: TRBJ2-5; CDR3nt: TGTGCCAGCAGCTTGCCGACGGACGGGGCCCAGTACTTC; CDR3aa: CASSLPTDGAQYF
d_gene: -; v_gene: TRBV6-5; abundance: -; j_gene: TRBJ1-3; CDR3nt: TGTGCCAGCAGTTACTCCGGGGTAGGGTCTGGAAACACCATATATTTT; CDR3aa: CASSYSGVGSGNTIYF
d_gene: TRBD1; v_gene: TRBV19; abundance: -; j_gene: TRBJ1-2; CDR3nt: TGTGCCAGTAGTCAACAGGGGGCGAATGGCTACACCTTC; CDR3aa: CASSQQGANGYTF
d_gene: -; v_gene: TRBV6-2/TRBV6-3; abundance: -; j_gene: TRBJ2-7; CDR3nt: TGTGCCAGCAGTTACACGACAGGTTCGGCGAGCGAGCAGTACTTC; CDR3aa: CASSYTTGSASEQYF
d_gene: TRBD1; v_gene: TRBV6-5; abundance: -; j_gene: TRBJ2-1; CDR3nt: TGTGCCAGCAGTCGGACAGGGTCCGACAATGAGCAGTTCTTC; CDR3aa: CASSRTGSDNEQFF
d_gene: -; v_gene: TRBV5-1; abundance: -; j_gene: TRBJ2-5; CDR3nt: TGCGCCAGCAGCTTCGATAGAGAGACCCAGTACTTC; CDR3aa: CASSFDRETQYF
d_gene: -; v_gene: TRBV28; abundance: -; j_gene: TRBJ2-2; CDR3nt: TGTGCCAGCAGTTCCCGCGGGGCGGGGAACACCGGGGAGCTGTTTTTT; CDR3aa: CASSSRGAGNTGELFF
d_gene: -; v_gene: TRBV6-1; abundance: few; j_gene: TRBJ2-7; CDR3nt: TGTGCCAGCAGTGATTTAACTCCAGGGGCCTACGAGCAGTACTTC; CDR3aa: CASSDLTPGAYEQYF
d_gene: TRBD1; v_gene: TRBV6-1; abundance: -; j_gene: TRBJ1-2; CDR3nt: TGTGCCAGCAGTGAAGCGCCGGACAGGGTCTATGGCTACACCTTC; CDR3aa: CASSEAPDRVYGYTF
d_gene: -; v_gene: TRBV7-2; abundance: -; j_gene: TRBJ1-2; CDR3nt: TGTGCCAGCAGCTTAGAAGACAAGCCTAACTATGGCTACACCTTC; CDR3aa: CASSLEDKPNYGYTF
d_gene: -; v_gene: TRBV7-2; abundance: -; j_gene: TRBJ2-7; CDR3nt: TGTGCCAGCAGCTTAGAGCCTTTCTACGAGCAGTACTTC; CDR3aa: CASSLEPFYEQYF
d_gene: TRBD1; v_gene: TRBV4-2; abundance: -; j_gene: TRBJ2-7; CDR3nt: TGTGCCAGCAGCCGCCAAATCCCGGGACAGGGTAAATACGAGCAGTACTTC; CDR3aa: CASSRQIPGQGKYEQYF
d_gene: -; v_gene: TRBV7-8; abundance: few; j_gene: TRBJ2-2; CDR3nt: TGTGCCAGCAGCTTAGACCCTGGGGGCGGGGAGCTGTTTTTT; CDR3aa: CASSLDPGGGELFF
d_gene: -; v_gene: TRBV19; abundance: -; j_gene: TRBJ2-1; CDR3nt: TGTGCCAGTAGGGGCCTCCCGAGGGTGAATGAGCAGTTCTTC; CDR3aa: CASRGLPRVNEQFF
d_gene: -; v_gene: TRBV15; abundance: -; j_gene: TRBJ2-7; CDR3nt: TGTGCCACCAGCAGAGCCCTCTTACGCGAGCAGTACTTC; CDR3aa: CATSRALLREQYF
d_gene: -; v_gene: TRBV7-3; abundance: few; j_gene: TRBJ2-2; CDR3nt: TGTGCCAGCAGCTTAACCGGGGAGCTGTTTTTT; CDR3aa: CASSLTGELFF
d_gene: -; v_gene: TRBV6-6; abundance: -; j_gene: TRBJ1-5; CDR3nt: TGTGCCAGCAGTTACTCCTCCCTGAATCAGCCCCAGCATTTT; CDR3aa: CASSYSSLNQPQHF
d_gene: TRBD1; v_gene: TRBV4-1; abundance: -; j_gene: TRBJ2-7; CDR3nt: TGCGCCAGCAGCCCCACAGGGGCCCCCTACGAGCAGTACTTC; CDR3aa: CASSPTGAPYEQYF
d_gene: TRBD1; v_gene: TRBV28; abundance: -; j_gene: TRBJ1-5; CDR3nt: TGTGCCAGCAGTTTTAGCGGGACAGGGGAGAGTCAGCCCCAGCATTTT; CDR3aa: CASSFSGTGESQPQHF
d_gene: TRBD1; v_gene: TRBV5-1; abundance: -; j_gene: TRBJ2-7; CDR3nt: TGCGCCAGCAGCCTTTGGGTACAGGGGAACGAGCAGTACTTC; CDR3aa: CASSLWVQGNEQYF
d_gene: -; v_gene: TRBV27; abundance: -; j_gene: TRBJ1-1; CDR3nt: TGTGCCAGCAGTTTCAGGCCTGAGGCTGAAGCTTTCTTT; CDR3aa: CASSFRPEAEAFF
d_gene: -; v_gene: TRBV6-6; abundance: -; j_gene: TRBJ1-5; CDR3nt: TGTGCCAGCAGTCCCGACGGTTATAGCAATCAGCCCCAGCATTTT; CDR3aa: CASSPDGYSNQPQHF
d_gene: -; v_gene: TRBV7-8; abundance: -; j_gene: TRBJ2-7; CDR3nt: TGTGCCAGCAGCTTAATGGGGTCCTACGAGCAGTACTTC; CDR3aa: CASSLMGSYEQYF
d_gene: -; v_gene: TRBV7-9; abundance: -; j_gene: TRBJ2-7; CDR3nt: TGTGCCAGCAGCCCAAATAAGCGGGCTACCTACGAGCAGTACTTC; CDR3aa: CASSPNKRATYEQYF
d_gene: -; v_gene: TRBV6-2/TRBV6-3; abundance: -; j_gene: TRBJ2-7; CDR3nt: TGTGCCAGCAGTTATGGGGACCGATTATACGAGCAGTACTTC; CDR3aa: CASSYGDRLYEQYF
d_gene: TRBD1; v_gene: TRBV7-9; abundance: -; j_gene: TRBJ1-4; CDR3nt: TGTGCCAGCAGTGCAAAACAGGGGACTAATGAAAAACTGTTTTTT; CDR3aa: CASSAKQGTNEKLFF
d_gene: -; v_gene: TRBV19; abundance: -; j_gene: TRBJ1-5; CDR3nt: TGTGCCAGTAGTATAGTGGCGGTTAGCAATCAGCCCCAGCATTTT; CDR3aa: CASSIVAVSNQPQHF
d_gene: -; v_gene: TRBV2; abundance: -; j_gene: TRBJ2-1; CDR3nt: TGTGCCAGCAGCTTCATTCCGAGCTCCTACAATGAGCAGTTCTTC; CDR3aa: CASSFIPSSYNEQFF
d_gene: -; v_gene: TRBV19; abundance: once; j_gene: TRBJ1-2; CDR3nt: TGTGCCAGTAGTCCGGGGAGACAGCGCGGCTACACCTTC; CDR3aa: CASSPGRQRGYTF
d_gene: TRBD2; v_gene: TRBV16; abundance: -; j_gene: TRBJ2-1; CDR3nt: TGTGCCAGCAGCCTTACTAGCGGGAGTCTCAATGAGCAGTTCTTC; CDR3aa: CASSLTSGSLNEQFF
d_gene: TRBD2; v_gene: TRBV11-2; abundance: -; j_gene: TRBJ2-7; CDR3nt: TGTGCCAGCAGCAATCGAGCGGGGCGCGAGCAGTACTTC; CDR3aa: CASSNRAGREQYF
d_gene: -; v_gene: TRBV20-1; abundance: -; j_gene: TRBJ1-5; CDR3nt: TGCAGTGCTAGAATCTCGGGGGCCCAGCATTTT; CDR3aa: CSARISGAQHF
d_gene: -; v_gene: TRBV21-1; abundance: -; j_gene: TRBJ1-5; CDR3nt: TGTGCCAGCAGCAAAAAAAGCGGCCCCGGCCTCAAAAGGGCTCAGCCCCAGCATTTT; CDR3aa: CASSKKSGPGLKRAQPQHF
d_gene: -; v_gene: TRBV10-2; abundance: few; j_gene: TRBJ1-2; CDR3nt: TGCGCCAGCCGGGACATCTTATATGGCTACACCTTC; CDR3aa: CASRDILYGYTF
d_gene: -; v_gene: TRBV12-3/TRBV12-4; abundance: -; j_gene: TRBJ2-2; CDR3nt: TGTGCCAGCAGTTACACCGGGGAGCTGTTTTTT; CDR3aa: CASSYTGELFF
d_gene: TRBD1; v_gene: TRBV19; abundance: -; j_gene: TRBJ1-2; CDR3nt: TGTGCCAGCAAGGGACAGGGTGGCTACACCTTC; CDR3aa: CASKGQGGYTF
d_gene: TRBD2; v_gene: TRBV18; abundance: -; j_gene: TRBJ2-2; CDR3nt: TGTGCCAGCTCACCACCGGAGATGGCTAGCGGGAGTAGTATGGGGGAGCTGTTTTTT; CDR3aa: CASSPPEMASGSSMGELFF
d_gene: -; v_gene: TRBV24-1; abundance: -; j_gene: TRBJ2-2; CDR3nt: TGTGCCACCAGTGATGTAAGTGGGAACACCGGGGAGCTGTTTTTT; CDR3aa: CATSDVSGNTGELFF
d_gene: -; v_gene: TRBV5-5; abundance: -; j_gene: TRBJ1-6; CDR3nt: TGTGCCAGCAGCTTTGGCTCTGGGCCTTCACCCCTCCACTTT; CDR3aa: CASSFGSGPSPLHF
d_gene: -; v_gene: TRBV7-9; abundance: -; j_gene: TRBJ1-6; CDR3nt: TGTGCCAGCAGCTTCCGCCCGGGGTCACCCCTCCACTTT; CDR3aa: CASSFRPGSPLHF
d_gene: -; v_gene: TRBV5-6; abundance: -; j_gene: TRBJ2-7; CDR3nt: TGTGCCAGCAGCTTATTCCTCGGATTCTACGAGCAGTACTTC; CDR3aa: CASSLFLGFYEQYF
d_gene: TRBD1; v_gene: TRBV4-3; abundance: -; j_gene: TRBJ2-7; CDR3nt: TGCGCCAGCAGCCAAGATGGACAGGGTGTCTACGAGCAGTACTTC; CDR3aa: CASSQDGQGVYEQYF
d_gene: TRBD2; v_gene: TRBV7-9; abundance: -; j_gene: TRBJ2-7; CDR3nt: TGTGCCAGCAGCGGGCGGACTAGCGAAATTTACGAGCAGTACTTC; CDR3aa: CASSGRTSEIYEQYF
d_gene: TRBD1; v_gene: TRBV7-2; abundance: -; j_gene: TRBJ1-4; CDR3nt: TGTGCCAGCAGCTTAGAGGCAGGGGGCTCCGTACGAAAACTGTTTTTT; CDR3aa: CASSLEAGGSVRKLFF